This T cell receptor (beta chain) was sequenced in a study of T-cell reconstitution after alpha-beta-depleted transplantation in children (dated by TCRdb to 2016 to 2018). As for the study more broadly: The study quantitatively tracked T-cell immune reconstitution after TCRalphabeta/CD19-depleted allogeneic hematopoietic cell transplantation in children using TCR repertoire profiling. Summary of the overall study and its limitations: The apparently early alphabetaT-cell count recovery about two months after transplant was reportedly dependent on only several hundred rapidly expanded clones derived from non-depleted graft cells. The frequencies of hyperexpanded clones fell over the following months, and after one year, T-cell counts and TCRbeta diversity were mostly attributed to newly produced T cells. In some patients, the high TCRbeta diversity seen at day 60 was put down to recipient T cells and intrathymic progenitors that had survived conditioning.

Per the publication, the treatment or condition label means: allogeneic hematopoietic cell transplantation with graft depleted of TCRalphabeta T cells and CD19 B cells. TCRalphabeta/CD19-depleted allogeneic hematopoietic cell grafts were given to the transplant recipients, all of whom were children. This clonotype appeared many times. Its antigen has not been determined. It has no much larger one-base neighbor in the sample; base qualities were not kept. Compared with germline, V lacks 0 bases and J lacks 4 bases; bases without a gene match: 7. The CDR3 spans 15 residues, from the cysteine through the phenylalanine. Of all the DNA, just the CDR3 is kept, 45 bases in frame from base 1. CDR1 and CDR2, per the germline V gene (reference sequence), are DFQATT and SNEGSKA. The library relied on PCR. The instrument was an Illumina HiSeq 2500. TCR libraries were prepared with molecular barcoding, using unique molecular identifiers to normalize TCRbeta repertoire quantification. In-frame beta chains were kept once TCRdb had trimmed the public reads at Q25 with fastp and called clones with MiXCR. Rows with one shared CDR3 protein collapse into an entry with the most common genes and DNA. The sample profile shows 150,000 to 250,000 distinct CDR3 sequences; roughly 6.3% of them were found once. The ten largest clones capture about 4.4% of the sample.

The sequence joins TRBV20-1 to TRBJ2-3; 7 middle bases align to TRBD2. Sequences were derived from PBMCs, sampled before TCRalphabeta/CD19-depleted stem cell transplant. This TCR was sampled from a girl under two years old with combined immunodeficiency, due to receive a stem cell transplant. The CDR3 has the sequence CSARDRAGPADTQYF. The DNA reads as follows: TGCAGTGCTAGAGATAGAGCGGGACCGGCAGATACGCAGTATTTT.